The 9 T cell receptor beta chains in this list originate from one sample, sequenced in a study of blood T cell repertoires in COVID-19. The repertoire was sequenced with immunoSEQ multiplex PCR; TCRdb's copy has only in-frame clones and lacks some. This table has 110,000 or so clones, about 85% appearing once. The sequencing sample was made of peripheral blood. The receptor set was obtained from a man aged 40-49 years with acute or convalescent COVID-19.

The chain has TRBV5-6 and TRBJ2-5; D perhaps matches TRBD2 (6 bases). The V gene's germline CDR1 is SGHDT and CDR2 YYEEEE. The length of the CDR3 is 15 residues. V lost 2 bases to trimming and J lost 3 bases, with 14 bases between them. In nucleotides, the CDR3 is TGTGCCAGCAGCTTCGTGGAGGGGCCAAAAGAGACCCAGTACTTC. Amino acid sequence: CASSFVEGPKETQYF. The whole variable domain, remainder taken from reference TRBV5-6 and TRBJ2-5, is DAGVTQSPTHLIKTRGQQVTLRCSPKSGHDTVSWYQQALGQGPQFIFQYYEEEERQRGNFPDRFSGHQFPNYSSELNVNALLLGDSALYLCASSFVEGPKETQYFGPGTRLLVL.

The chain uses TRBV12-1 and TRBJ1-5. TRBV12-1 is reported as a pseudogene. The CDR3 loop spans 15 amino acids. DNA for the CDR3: TGTGCCAGCAGCCCGAATATAAGTGGGAGGGTACCCCAGCATTTT. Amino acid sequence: CASSPNISGRVPQHF.

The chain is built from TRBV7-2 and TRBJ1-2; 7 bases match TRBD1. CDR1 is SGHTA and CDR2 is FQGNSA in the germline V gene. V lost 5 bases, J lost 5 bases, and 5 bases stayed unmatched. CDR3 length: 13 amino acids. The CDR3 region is CASSPNRGYGYTF. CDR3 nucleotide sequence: TGTGCCAGCAGCCCTAACAGGGGTTATGGCTACACCTTC.

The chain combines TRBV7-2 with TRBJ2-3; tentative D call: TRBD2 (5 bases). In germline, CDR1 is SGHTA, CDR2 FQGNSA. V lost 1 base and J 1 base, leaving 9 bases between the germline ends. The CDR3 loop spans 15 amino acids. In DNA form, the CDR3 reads TGTGCCAGCAGCTTAGTTAGTAGCGGCACAGATACGCAGTATTTT. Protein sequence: CASSLVSSGTDTQYF.

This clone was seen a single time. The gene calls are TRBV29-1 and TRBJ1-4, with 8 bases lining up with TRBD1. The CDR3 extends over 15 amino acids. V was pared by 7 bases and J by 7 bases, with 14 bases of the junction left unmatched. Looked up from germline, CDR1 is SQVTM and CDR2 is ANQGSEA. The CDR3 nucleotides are TGCAGCGCATACGGACAGGGCGCGTTTGGTGAAAAACTGTTTTTT. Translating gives CSAYGQGAFGEKLFF.

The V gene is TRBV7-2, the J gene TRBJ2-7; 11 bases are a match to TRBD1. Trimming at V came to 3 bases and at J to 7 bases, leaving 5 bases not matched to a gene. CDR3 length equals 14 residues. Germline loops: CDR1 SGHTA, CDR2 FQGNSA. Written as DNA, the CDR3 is TGTGCCAGCAGCTTCGGGACAGGGGGGGAGGAGCAGTACTTC. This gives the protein CASSFGTGGEEQYF.

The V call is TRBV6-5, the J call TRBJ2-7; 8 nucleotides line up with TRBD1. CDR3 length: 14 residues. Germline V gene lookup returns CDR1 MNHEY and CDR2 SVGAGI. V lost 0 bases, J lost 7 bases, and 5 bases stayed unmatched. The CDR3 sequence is CASSYSGQAREQYF. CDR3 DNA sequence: TGTGCCAGCAGTTACTCGGGACAGGCTAGGGAGCAGTACTTC.

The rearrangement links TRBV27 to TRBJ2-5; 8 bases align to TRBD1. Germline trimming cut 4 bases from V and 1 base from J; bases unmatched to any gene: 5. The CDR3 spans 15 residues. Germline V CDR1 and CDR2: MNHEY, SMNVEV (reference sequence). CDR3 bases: TGTGCCAGCAGTTCGGCCACAGGGGGCCAAGAGACCCAGTACTTC. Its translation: CASSSATGGQETQYF.

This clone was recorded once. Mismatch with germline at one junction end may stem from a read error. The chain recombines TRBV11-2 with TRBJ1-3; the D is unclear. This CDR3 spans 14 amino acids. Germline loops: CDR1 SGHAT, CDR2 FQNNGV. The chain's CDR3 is CASSLFQTGNAIYF. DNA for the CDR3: TGTGCCAGCAGCTTGTTTCAGACTGGAAACGCCATATATTTT.